This T cell receptor beta chain was observed in a study of cytomegalovirus exposure and HLA in healthy donors. Study-level results: Some V segments could not be told apart, so they were left out, TRBV6-2 and TRBV6-3 among them.

Remarks on this clone: Antigen specificity is unknown.

This PCR relied on a set of 60 Vbeta primers and 13 Jbeta primers. The repertoire was sequenced with immunoSEQ multiplex PCR; TCRdb's copy has only in-frame clones and lacks some. Altogether 150,000 to 200,000 clones are present, 65% to 80% being singletons, with the ten largest covering approximately 3%. This CDR3 is 13 amino acids long. V was pared by 5 bases and J by 2 bases, with 9 bases between. Per germline, CDR1 MNHEY and CDR2 SVGAGI. Samples came from healthy bone marrow donors. Source material: PBMCs. This rearrangement joins TRBV6-5 to TRBJ1-1; D remains ambiguous. The receptor comes from a woman aged 50 to 60 in good health and CMV-seropositive. CDR3 protein: CASSPNYNTEAFF. The CDR3 DNA reads as TGTGCCAGCAGTCCCAACTACAACACTGAAGCTTTCTTT.